This TCR beta chain was sequenced for a study of cytomegalovirus exposure and HLA in healthy donors. Study-level points and caveats: In a later analysis, CMV-associated beta chains were mostly HLA-associated, it appeared. In vitro confirmation showed three CMV-associated chains to be CMV antigen specific.

PCR primers comprised 60 Vbeta and 13 Jbeta primers. The data were produced by immunoSEQ multiplex PCR, yet TCRdb's version contains in-frame clones alone and is incomplete. The sample has tens of thousands of clones; about two thirds are singletons. Turning to this clone: Its antigen is as yet unknown.

Trimming shortened V by 4 bases and J by 2 bases, and 5 bases separated the two germline ends. The length of the CDR3 is 12 residues. Looked up from germline, CDR1 is LNHDA and CDR2 is SQIVND (reference sequence). J is TRBJ1-1 and V is TRBV19; D gene unclear. Sequencing was done on a sample of PBMCs. The TCR sequence derives from a man aged 30 to 39 in good health and CMV-seropositive. The CDR3, as DNA: TGTGCCAGTAGTAGAACTAACACTGAAGCTTTCTTT. Its translation is CASSRTNTEAFF.